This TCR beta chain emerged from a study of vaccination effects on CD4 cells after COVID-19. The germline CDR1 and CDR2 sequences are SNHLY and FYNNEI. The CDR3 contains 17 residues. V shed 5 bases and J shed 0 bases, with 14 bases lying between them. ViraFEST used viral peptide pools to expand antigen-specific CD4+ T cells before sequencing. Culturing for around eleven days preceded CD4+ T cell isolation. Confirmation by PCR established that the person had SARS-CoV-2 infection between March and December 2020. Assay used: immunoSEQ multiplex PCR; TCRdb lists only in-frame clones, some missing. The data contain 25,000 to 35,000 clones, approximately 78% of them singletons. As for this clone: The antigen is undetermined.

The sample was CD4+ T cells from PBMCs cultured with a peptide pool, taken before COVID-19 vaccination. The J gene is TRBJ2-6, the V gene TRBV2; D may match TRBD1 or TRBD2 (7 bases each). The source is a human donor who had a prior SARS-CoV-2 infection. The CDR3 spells CASSQAGGGSGANVLTF. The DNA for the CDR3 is TGTGCCAGCAGTCAGGCAGGGGGGGGCTCTGGGGCCAACGTCCTGACTTTC.